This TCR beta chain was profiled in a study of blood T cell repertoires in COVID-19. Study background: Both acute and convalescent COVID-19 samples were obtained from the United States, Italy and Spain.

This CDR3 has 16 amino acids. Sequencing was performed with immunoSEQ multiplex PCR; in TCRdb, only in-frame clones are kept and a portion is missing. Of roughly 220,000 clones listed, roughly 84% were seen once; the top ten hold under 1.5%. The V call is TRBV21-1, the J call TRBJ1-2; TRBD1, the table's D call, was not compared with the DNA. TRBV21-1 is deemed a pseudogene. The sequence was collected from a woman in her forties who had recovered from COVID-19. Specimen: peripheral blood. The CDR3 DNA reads TGTGCCAGCAGCAGTCGGACAGGGGCCTATAACTATGGCTACACCTTC. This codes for CASSSRTGAYNYGYTF.